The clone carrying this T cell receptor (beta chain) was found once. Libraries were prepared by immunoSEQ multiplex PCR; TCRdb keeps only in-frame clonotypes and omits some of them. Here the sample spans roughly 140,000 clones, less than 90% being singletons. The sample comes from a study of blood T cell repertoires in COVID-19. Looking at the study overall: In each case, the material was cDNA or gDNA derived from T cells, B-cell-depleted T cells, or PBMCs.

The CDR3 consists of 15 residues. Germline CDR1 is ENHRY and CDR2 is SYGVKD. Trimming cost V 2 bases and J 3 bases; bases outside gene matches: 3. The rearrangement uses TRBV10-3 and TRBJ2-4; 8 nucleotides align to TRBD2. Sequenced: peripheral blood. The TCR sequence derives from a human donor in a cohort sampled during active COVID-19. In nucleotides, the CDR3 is TGTGCCATCAGTGAGGGAGCGGGGGTCAAAAACATTCAGTACTTC. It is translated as CAISEGAGVKNIQYF.